Each of the 29 T cell receptor beta chains below was sequenced from the same sample in a study of cytomegalovirus exposure and HLA in healthy donors. The PCR made use of 60 Vbeta and 13 Jbeta primers. Generated by immunoSEQ multiplex PCR, the TCRdb table keeps only in-frame clones and is missing some. The sample yields approximately 50,000 clones, over 70% seen once. Sequences were obtained from PBMCs. The source of these receptors is a man aged 30 to 45 in good health and CMV-seropositive.

The chain links TRBV2 to TRBJ2-3; 9 bases line up with TRBD1. This CDR3 comprises 14 residues. Germline lookup yields CDR1 SNHLY and CDR2 FYNNEI. V gave up 4 bases and J gave up 3 bases; unmatched junction bases: 2. This CDR3 reads CASSGDRGTDTQYF. The CDR3 nucleotides read TGTGCCAGCAGTGGCGACAGGGGGACAGATACGCAGTATTTT.

The genes are TRBV27 and TRBJ2-1; weak D call: TRBD1 (7 bases). Germline V gene data show CDR1 as MNHEY and CDR2 as SMNVEV (reference sequence). V was clipped by 3 bases and J by 5 bases, with 11 bases between them. CDR3 length equals 14 residues. The CDR3 DNA sequence: TGTGCCAGCAGTTTCAGGGGGGCCAACAATGAGCAGTTCTTC. It encodes CASSFRGANNEQFF.

V is TRBV7-2 and J is TRBJ1-2; 9 bases match TRBD1. The V segment lost 5 bases and the J segment 4 bases; nucleotides outside the gene matches: 11. The CDR3 sequence is 16 residues long. Germline CDR1 is SGHTA and CDR2 is FQGNSA. The CDR3 loop reads CASSPTGGVWTYGYTF. CDR3 sequence (DNA): TGTGCCAGCAGCCCCACAGGGGGCGTTTGGACCTATGGCTACACCTTC. Full variable domain (remainder filled in from reference TRBV7-2 and TRBJ1-2): GAGVSQSPSNKVTEKGKDVELRCDPISGHTALYWYRQSLGQGLEFLIYFQGNSAPDKSGLPSDRFSAERTGGSVSTLTIQRTQQEDSAVYLCASSPTGGVWTYGYTFGSGTRLTVV.

The chain uses TRBV2 and TRBJ1-5; a possible D gene is TRBD1 (6 bases). Trimming cost V 2 bases and J 2 bases, with 13 bases left between them. The CDR3 consists of 16 residues. Germline lookup yields CDR1 SNHLY and CDR2 FYNNEI. CDR3 loop: CASSEQGGGGNQPQHF. For the CDR3, the DNA is TGTGCCAGCAGTGAACAAGGAGGGGGGGGCAATCAGCCCCAGCATTTT.

The gene calls are TRBV4-1 and TRBJ1-5; D remains ambiguous. Trimming pared 2 bases from V and 3 bases from J, leaving 23 bases between. The CDR3 loop spans 19 amino acids. The germline gives CDR1 MGHRA, CDR2 YSYEKL. CDR3 DNA sequence: TGCGCCAGCAGCCAAATTGGTCAGGTCAAAACAGAGTTCAATCAGCCCCAGCATTTT. Translation gives CASSQIGQVKTEFNQPQHF.

The chain carries TRBV11-2 and TRBJ2-3; 13 bases are a match to TRBD2. V lost 4 bases, J lost 6 bases, and 1 base stayed unmatched. The CDR3 loop spans 14 amino acids. Germline V lookup: CDR1 SGHAT, CDR2 FQNNGV. The CDR3 nucleotides read TGTGCCAGCAGCTCGACTAGCGGGGGGGATACGCAGTATTTT. This encodes CASSSTSGGDTQYF.

The chain employs TRBV2 and TRBJ2-7, with D unclear. CDR3 length equals 12 residues. Trimming stripped 3 bases from V and 1 base from J, with 4 bases between. Germline V gene sequence: CDR1 SNHLY, CDR2 FYNNEI. Written as DNA, the CDR3 is TGTGCCAGCAGTGATCTATCCTACGAGCAGTACTTC. Encoded protein: CASSDLSYEQYF.

The gene calls are TRBV5-1 and TRBJ2-7; tentatively, D is TRBD1 (5 bases). This CDR3 has 16 residues. In germline, CDR1 is SGHRS, CDR2 YFSETQ. V dropped 4 bases and J dropped 4 bases, with 21 bases sitting between them. Written as DNA, the CDR3 is TGCGCCAGCAGCCCGGCGACAGATATACTTGTATACGAGCAGTACTTC. Translation gives CASSPATDILVYEQYF. The variable domain in full, with the rest retrieved from reference TRBV5-1 and TRBJ2-7, is KAGVTQTPRYLIKTRGQQVTLSCSPISGHRSVSWYQQTPGQGLQFLFEYFSETQRNKGNFPGRFSGRQFSNSRSEMNVSTLELGDSALYLCASSPATDILVYEQYFGPGTRLTVT.

The chain carries TRBV4-1 and TRBJ2-7; 7 bases match TRBD1. The J segment lost 2 bases and the V segment lost 3 bases, leaving 10 bases of the junction unmatched. The CDR3 length is 16 residues. Germline values: CDR1 MGHRA, CDR2 YSYEKL. The CDR3 is CASSQARQGGAYEQYF. Written as DNA, the CDR3 is TGCGCCAGCAGCCAGGCCCGACAGGGTGGGGCCTACGAGCAGTACTTC.

The CDR3 loop reads CASRTSGGRNEQFF. CDR3 DNA: TGTGCCAGTAGAACTAGCGGGGGGAGAAATGAGCAGTTCTTC. V and J are TRBV19 and TRBJ2-1; 12 nucleotides align to TRBD2. Per germline, CDR1 LNHDA and CDR2 SQIVND (reference sequence). The length of the CDR3 is 14 residues. V was pared by 6 bases and J by 7 bases, with 4 bases of the junction left unmatched.

The J gene is TRBJ1-5, the V gene TRBV27, with a tentative D call TRBD1 (5 bases). CDR1 is MNHEY and CDR2 is SMNVEV in the germline V gene (reference sequence). V lost 1 base and J 2 bases, leaving 9 bases between the germline ends. This CDR3 spans 15 amino acids. The DNA of the CDR3 is TGTGCCAGCAGTTTATTGACAGACGGCAATCAGCCCCAGCATTTT. Translation gives CASSLLTDGNQPQHF.

The chain combines TRBV7-3 with TRBJ1-1, with D perhaps matching TRBD1 (5 bases). Per germline, CDR1 SGHTA and CDR2 FQGTGA. The CDR3 runs to 14 residues. The V and J ends lost 1 base and 7 bases respectively, with 13 bases between them. CDR3 sequence: CASSLRGRTLEAFF. As DNA, the CDR3 is TGTGCCAGCAGCTTAAGGGGCAGGACCCTTGAAGCTTTCTTT.

The chain has TRBV28 and TRBJ1-1, with 11 bases fitting TRBD1. Germline assignment: CDR1 MDHEN and CDR2 SYDVKM. The CDR3 loop spans 17 amino acids. Losses at the gene ends were 5 bases for V and 1 base for J; bases not matched to a gene: 9. CDR3 loop: CASSTIGQGATNTEAFF. As DNA, the CDR3 is TGTGCCAGCAGTACTATAGGACAGGGGGCTACGAACACTGAAGCTTTCTTT.

This clone came up a few times. The chain employs TRBV7-2 and TRBJ1-1; D gene uncertain. CDR1 and CDR2 from the germline V gene are SGHTA and FQGNSA. Trimming removed 3 bases at V and 7 bases at J, with 12 bases between. The CDR3 loop spans 13 amino acids. The CDR3 bases are TGTGCCAGCAGCTTCCGAGGGAGAAGTGAAGCTTTCTTT. Protein: CASSFRGRSEAFF.

The CDR3 region has the DNA TGTGCCAGCAGCGTAGATACTAGCGGTCACAATGAGCAGTTCTTC. Protein: CASSVDTSGHNEQFF. The chain is built from TRBV9 and TRBJ2-1; TRBD2 agrees at 8 bases. The CDR3 runs 15 residues. Looked up from germline, CDR1 is SGDLS and CDR2 is YYNGEE. V shed 0 bases, J shed 5 bases, and the junction held 4 bases outside the gene matches.

This chain joins TRBV18 and TRBJ2-2; D call uncertain. The CDR3 extends over 16 amino acids. The germline V gene encodes CDR1 KGHSH and CDR2 LQKENI. The V gene lost 0 bases and the J gene lost 1 base, with 9 bases spanning the gap. CDR3 coding DNA: TGTGCCAGCTCACCACCTGAGACATGGAACACCGGGGAGCTGTTTTTT. It specifies CASSPPETWNTGELFF. Drawing the rest from reference TRBV18 and TRBJ2-2, the complete variable domain is NAGVMQNPRHLVRRRGQEARLRCSPMKGHSHVYWYRQLPEEGLKFMVYLQKENIIDESGMPKERFSAEFPKEGPSILRIQQVVRGDSAAYFCASSPPETWNTGELFFGEGSRLTVL.

This clone has only a few counts. The chain employs TRBV6-1 and TRBJ1-5; 8 bases agree with TRBD1. Trimming took 2 bases from V and 3 from J; bases not matched to a gene: 0. Germline V gene lookup returns CDR1 MNHNS and CDR2 SASEGT. The CDR3 length is 14 residues. The CDR3 reads CASSEQGANQPQHF. The CDR3 nucleotides read TGTGCCAGCAGTGAACAGGGGGCCAATCAGCCCCAGCATTTT.

CDR3 loop: CASSLKHSNTISYNEQFF. CDR3 DNA sequence: TGTGCCAGCAGCTTAAAGCACAGCAATACCATCTCCTACAATGAGCAGTTCTTC. J is TRBJ2-1 and V is TRBV7-3; no clear D. CDR1 and CDR2 (germline): SGHTA, FQGTGA. Between the trimmed V and J ends, which lost 1 base and 0 bases, there was a span of 16 bases. CDR3 length: 18 residues.

The CDR3 DNA follows: TGTGCCAGCAGCTTAAAGCCAGCGGAGACCCAGTACTTC. Its protein is CASSLKPAETQYF. This sequence joins TRBV7-3 and TRBJ2-5; D uncertain. The V end lost 1 base, the J end lost 5 bases, and 8 bases lay between the germline ends. CDR3 length: 13 residues. From germline, CDR1 is SGHTA and CDR2 FQGTGA.

The rearrangement joins TRBV29-1 to TRBJ2-4; D is perhaps TRBD2 (7 bases). The V gene's germline CDR1 is SQVTM and CDR2 ANQGSEA. Trimming took off 4 bases at V and 2 bases at J, with 15 bases between the two ends. CDR3 size: 15 residues. The CDR3 sequence is CSVVQVGGPKNIQYF. DNA for the CDR3: TGCAGCGTTGTCCAAGTCGGGGGGCCCAAAAACATTCAGTACTTC. The full variable domain, completed using reference TRBV29-1 and TRBJ2-4, is SAVISQKPSRDICQRGTSLTIQCQVDSQVTMMFWYRQQPGQSLTLIATANQGSEATYESGFVIDKFPISRPNLTFSTLTVSNMSPEDSSIYLCSVVQVGGPKNIQYFGAGTRLSVL.

The rearrangement joins TRBV9 to TRBJ1-2; D unclear. This CDR3 contains 13 residues. V shed 4 bases and J shed 4 bases, with 11 bases lying between them. Germline V gene sequence: CDR1 SGDLS, CDR2 YYNGEE. In DNA form, the CDR3 reads TGTGCCAGCAGCCCGGAATCGGGCTATGGCTACACCTTC. Translation: CASSPESGYGYTF.

V gene TRBV4-1 combines with J gene TRBJ2-1, with 7 bases lining up with TRBD2. The CDR3 covers 14 residues. CDR1 is MGHRA and CDR2 is YSYEKL in the germline V gene. The junction had 3 bases not matched to a gene; V was cut back by 4 bases and J by 3 bases. The CDR3 sequence is CASSPREDYNEQFF. Here the CDR3 DNA reads TGCGCCAGCAGCCCTCGGGAGGACTACAATGAGCAGTTCTTC.

The V call is TRBV30, the J call TRBJ1-2, with 7 nucleotides matching TRBD1. The V segment lost 0 bases and the J segment 7 bases; nucleotides outside the gene matches: 8. Germline-derived CDR1 and CDR2 are GTSNPN and SVGIG (reference sequence). The CDR3 sequence is 14 residues long. The CDR3 DNA reads TGTGCCTGGAGTGTACGACAGGGTCACGCTGGCTACACCTTC. Its protein product is CAWSVRQGHAGYTF.

The genes are TRBV6-5 and TRBJ1-2, with D unresolved. There are 13 residues in the CDR3. Germline assignment: CDR1 MNHEY and CDR2 SVGAGI. V was cut by 5 bases and J by 0 bases, with 7 bases left in between. The CDR3, as DNA: TGTGCCAGCAGTATACAGACTAACTATGGCTACACCTTC. It encodes CASSIQTNYGYTF.

The gene calls are TRBV2 and TRBJ1-1; no reliable D call. CDR1 is SNHLY and CDR2 is FYNNEI in the germline V gene. The CDR3 runs 13 residues. V gave up 7 bases and J gave up 4 bases, with 13 bases separating them. The CDR3 region is CASIFDSGTEAFF. Here the CDR3 DNA reads TGTGCCAGCATTTTCGACTCGGGCACTGAAGCTTTCTTT.

CDR3 in DNA: TGCGCCAGCAGTACGTACAGGGATTTGCCCACTTACAATGAGCAGTTCTTC. It encodes CASSTYRDLPTYNEQFF. V is TRBV5-1 and J is TRBJ2-1; a possible D gene is TRBD1 (6 bases). Germline CDR1 and CDR2: SGHRS and YFSETQ. V was pared by 5 bases and J by 4 bases, with 22 bases between. The CDR3 totals 17 residues.

J is TRBJ2-6 and V is TRBV7-8; D is perhaps TRBD1 (6 bases). V shed 0 bases and J shed 2 bases, with 20 bases lying between them. CDR1 is SGHVS, CDR2 FQNEAQ, per germline. CDR3 length: 20 amino acids. The DNA of the CDR3 is TGTGCCAGCAGCTTAGCGCTCCAGGGGAGAGGGGTCGCTGGGGCCAACGTCCTGACTTTC. Residues: CASSLALQGRGVAGANVLTF.

The V and J genes are TRBV4-1 and TRBJ1-2, with TRBD1 matching over 8 bases. The junction had 11 bases not matched to a gene; V was cut back by 4 bases and J by 7 bases. The germline V gene encodes CDR1 MGHRA and CDR2 YSYEKL. The CDR3 spans 15 residues. In nucleotides, the CDR3 is TGCGCCAGCAGCCCTCGGACAGGGCCGACCGGTGGCTACACCTTC. Translated, it gives CASSPRTGPTGGYTF.

This clone was picked up a small number of times. The chain uses TRBV6-5 and TRBJ2-1, with TRBD2 identical over 11 bases. From germline, CDR1 is MNHEY and CDR2 SVGAGI. The CDR3 loop spans 14 amino acids. With 8 bases clipped from V and 7 bases from J, the junction kept 7 bases outside the gene matches. This chain's CDR3 is CASALAGGRNEQFF. The CDR3 nucleotides are TGTGCCAGCGCCCTAGCGGGGGGAAGAAATGAGCAGTTCTTC.